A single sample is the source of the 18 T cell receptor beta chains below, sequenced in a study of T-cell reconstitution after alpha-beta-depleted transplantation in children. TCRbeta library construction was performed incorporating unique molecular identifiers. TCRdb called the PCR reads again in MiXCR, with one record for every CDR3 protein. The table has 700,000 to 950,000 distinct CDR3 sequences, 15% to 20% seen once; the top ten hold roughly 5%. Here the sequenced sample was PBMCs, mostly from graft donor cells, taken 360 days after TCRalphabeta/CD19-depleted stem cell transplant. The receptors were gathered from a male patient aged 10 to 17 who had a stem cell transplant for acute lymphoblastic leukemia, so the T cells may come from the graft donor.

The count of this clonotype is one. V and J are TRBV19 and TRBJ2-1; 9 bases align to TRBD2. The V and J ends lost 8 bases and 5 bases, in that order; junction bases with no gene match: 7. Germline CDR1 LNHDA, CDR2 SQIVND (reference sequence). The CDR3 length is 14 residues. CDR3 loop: CASYSGLAHNEQFF. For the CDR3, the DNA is TGTGCCAGTTACTCGGGACTAGCCCACAATGAGCAGTTCTTC.

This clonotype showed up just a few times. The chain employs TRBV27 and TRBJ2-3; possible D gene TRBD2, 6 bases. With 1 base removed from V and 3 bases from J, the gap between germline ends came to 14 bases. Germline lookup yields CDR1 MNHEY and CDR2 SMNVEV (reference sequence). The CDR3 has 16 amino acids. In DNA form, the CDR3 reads TGTGCCAGCAGTTTATATAGCGGAACATGGACAGATACGCAGTATTTT. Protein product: CASSLYSGTWTDTQYF.

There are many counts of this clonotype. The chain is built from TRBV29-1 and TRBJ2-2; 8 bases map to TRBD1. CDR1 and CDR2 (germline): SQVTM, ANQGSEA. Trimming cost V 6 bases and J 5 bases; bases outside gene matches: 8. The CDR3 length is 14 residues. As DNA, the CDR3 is TGCAGCGTCGTGACAGGGGACCTAACCGGGGAGCTGTTTTTT. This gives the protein CSVVTGDLTGELFF.

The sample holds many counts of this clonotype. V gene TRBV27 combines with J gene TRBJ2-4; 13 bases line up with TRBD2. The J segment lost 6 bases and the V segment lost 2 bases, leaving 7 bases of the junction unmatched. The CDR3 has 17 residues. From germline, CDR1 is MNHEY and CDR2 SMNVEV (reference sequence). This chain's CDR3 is CASSLPGLAGWGNIQYF. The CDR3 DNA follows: TGTGCCAGCAGTTTACCGGGACTAGCGGGATGGGGAAACATTCAGTACTTC.

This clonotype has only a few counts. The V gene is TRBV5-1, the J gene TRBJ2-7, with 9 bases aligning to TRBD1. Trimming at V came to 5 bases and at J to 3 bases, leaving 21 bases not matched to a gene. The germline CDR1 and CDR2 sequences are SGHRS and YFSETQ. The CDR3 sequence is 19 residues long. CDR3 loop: CASRPGTGSRRSLIYEQYF. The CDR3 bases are TGCGCCAGCAGACCAGGGACAGGGAGTAGAAGGTCCCTTATCTACGAGCAGTACTTC. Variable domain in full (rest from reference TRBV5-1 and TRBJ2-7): KAGVTQTPRYLIKTRGQQVTLSCSPISGHRSVSWYQQTPGQGLQFLFEYFSETQRNKGNFPGRFSGRQFSNSRSEMNVSTLELGDSALYLCASRPGTGSRRSLIYEQYFGPGTRLTVT.

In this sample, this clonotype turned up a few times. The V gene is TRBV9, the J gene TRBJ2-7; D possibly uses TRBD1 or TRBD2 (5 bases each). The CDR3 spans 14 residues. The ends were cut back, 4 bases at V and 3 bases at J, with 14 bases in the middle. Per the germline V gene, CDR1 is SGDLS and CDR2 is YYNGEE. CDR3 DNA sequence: TGTGCCAGCAGCAGGGACCCCCAAAACTACGAGCAGTACTTC. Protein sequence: CASSRDPQNYEQYF.

The CDR3 reads CASSFGTGSLEQYF. Here the CDR3 DNA reads TGCGCCAGCAGCTTCGGGACAGGGAGTCTCGAGCAGTACTTC. V gene TRBV5-1 combines with J gene TRBJ2-7; 9 bases align to TRBD1. The CDR3 length is 14 residues. CDR1 is SGHRS and CDR2 is YFSETQ in the germline V gene. J gave up 6 bases and V 2 bases, and 6 bases lay outside the gene matches.

The chain's CDR3 is CASSLHHTGAYEQYF. CDR3 bases: TGTGCCAGCAGCTTACACCATACAGGGGCCTACGAGCAGTACTTC. The chain is built from TRBV13 and TRBJ2-7; 7 nucleotides agree with TRBD1. Trimming at V came to 2 bases and at J to 2 bases, leaving 6 bases not matched to a gene. The germline V gene encodes CDR1 PRHDT and CDR2 FYEKMQ (reference sequence). The CDR3 is 15 amino acids.

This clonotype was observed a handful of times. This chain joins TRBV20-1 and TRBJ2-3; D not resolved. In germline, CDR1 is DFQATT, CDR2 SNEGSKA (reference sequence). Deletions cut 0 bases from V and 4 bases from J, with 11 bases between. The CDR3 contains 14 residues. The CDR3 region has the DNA TGCAGTGCTAGAGATCGAGTTTTTGCAGATACGCAGTATTTT. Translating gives CSARDRVFADTQYF.

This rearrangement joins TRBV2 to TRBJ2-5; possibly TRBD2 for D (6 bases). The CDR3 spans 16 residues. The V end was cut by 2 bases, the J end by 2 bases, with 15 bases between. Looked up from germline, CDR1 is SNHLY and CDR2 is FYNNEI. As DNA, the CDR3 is TGTGCCAGCAGTGAAATGGGGCTAGCGCTGCAAGAGACCCAGTACTTC. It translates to CASSEMGLALQETQYF. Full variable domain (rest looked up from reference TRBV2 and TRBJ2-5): EPEVTQTPSHQVTQMGQEVILRCVPISNHLYFYWYRQILGQKVEFLVSFYNNEISEKSEIFDDQFSVERPDGSNFTLKIRSTKLEDSAMYFCASSEMGLALQETQYFGPGTRLLVL.

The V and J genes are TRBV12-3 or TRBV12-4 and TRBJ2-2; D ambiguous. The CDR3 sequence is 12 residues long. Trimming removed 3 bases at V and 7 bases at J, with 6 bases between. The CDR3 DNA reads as TGTGCCAGCAGTTTTGCGAACGGGGAGCTGTTTTTT. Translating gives CASSFANGELFF.

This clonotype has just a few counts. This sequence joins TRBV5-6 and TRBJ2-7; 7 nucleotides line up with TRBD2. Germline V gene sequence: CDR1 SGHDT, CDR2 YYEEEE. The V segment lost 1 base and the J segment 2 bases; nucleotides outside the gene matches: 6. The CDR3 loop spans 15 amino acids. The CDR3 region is CASSLKLATTYEQYF. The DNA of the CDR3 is TGTGCCAGCAGCTTGAAACTAGCGACGACCTACGAGCAGTACTTC. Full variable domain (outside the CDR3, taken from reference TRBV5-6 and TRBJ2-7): DAGVTQSPTHLIKTRGQQVTLRCSPKSGHDTVSWYQQALGQGPQFIFQYYEEEERQRGNFPDRFSGHQFPNYSSELNVNALLLGDSALYLCASSLKLATTYEQYFGPGTRLTVT.

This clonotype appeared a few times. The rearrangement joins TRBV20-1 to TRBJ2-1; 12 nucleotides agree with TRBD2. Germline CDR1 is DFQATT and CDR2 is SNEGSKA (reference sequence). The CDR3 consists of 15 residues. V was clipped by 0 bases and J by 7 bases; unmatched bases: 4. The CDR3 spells CSARDTSGRRNEQFF. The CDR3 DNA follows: TGCAGTGCTAGAGATACTAGCGGGAGGAGAAATGAGCAGTTCTTC.

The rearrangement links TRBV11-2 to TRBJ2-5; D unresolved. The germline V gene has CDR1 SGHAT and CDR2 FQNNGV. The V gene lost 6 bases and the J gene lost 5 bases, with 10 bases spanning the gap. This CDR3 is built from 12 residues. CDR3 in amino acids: CASRYSSETQYF. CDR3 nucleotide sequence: TGTGCCAGCAGGTACTCGTCGGAGACCCAGTACTTC.

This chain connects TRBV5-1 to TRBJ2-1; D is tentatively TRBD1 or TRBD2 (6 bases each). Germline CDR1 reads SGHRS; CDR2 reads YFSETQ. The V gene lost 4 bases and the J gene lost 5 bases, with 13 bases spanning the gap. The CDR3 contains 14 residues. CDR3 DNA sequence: TGCGCCAGCAGCCCGGAGAGGGGGGACAATGAGCAGTTCTTC. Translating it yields CASSPERGDNEQFF.

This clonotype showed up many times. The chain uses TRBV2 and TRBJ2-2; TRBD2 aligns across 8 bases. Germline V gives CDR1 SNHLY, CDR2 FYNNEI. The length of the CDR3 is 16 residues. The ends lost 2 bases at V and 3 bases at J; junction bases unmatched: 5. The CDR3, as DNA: TGTGCCAGCAGTGAACCGGGAGGGCTCGACACCGGGGAGCTGTTTTTT. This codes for CASSEPGGLDTGELFF.

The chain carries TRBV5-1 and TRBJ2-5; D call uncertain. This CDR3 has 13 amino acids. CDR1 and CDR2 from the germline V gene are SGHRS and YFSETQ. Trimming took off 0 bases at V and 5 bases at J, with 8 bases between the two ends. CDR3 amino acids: CASSLGHPETQYF. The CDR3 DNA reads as TGCGCCAGCAGCTTGGGGCATCCCGAGACCCAGTACTTC.

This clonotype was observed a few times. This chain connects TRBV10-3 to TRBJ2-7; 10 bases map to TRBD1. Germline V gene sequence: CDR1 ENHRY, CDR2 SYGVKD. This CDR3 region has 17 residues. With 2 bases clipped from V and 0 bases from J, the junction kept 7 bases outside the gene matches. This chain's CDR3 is CAISEGTGVRNSYEQYF. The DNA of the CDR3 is TGTGCCATCAGTGAGGGGACAGGGGTAAGAAACTCCTACGAGCAGTACTTC.